This T cell receptor beta chain appears in the sequencing data of a study of cytomegalovirus exposure and HLA in healthy donors. Study-level points and caveats: By a later analysis, the bulk of CMV-associated TCR beta chains appeared HLA-restricted. Versus the approximately 720-donor mean, an Asian-associated ancestry cluster reportedly showed fewer N-insertions in a later analysis.

As regards this clone: Its antigen is currently unknown.

Use of 60 Vbeta and 13 Jbeta primers characterized the PCR. Only in-frame clones appear in the TCRdb table, and some are missing; sequencing was by immunoSEQ multiplex PCR. The sample lists some 170,000 clones; around three quarters were seen once. Unmatched junction bases numbered 3, after V lost 6 bases and J lost 8 bases. The CDR3 is 12 residues long. Germline V gene sequence: CDR1 MDHEN, CDR2 SYDVKM. Input material: PBMCs. The sequence was collected from a man aged 40-50 years in good health and CMV-seronegative. This rearrangement joins TRBV28 to TRBJ1-1; 10 bases are a match to TRBD1. CDR3 nucleotides: TGTGCCAGCAGGGACAGGGGGACCGAAGCTTTCTTT. It codes for CASRDRGTEAFF.